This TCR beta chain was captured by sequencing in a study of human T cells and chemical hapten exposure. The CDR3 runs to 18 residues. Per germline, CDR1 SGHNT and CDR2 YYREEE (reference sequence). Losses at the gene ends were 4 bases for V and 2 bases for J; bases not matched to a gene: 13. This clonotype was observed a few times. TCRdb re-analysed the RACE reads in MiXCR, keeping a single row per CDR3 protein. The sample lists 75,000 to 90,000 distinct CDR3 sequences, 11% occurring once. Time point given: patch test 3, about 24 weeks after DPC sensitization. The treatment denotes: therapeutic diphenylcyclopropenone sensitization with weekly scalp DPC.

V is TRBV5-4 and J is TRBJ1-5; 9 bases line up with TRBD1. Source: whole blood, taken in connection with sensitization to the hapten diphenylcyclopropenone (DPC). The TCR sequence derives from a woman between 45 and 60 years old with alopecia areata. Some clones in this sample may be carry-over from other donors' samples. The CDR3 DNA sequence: TGTGCCAGCAGCACGTCCCGGGACAGGGAAGGTGGCAATCAGCCCCAGCATTTT. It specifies CASSTSRDREGGNQPQHF.